A selection of T cell receptor beta chains follows, all from one sample in a study of CD8+ T cells in alopecia areata. Profiling relied on immunoSEQ multiplex PCR, and the TCRdb table lists in-frame clones only, not all of them. The sample includes hundreds of thousands of clones, more than 55% of them seen just once. The specimen was CD4+ T cells sorted from blood, collected at approximately week 42, from a patient treated with tofacitinib. Receptors were obtained from a human donor with alopecia areata. The CDR3 runs from the conserved cysteine through the conserved F or W. The D gene is left open where the match is weak. For some rows the clone size is stated as once, few or many, or as a class when expanded; others skip it.

j_call v_call d_call clone_size cdr3_nt cdr3_aa
TRBJ2-3 TRBV30 NA NA TGTGCCTGGAGTGTCCAGGGAACAGATACGCAGTATTTT CAWSVQGTDTQYF
TRBJ1-6 TRBV9 TRBD1 many TGTGCCAGCAGCGTAGGCGGACAGGGGTATTCACCCCTCCACTTT CASSVGGQGYSPLHF
TRBJ2-2 TRBV4-3 TRBD2 NA TGCGCCAGCAGCCAAGAGGGGGGGATCCCTTCAAACACCGGGGAGCTGTTTTTT CASSQEGGIPSNTGELFF
TRBJ1-2 TRBV29-1 NA few TGCAGCGTTGTGGCGGGACTAAATACTGGCTACACCTTC CSVVAGLNTGYTF
TRBJ2-1 TRBV4-2 NA NA TGTGCCAGCAGCCAAGATTGGAATGAGCAGTTCTTC CASSQDWNEQFF
TRBJ2-7 TRBV29-1 NA few TGCAGCGTTGGGGGGGTGGACCCCTACGAGCAGTACTTC CSVGGVDPYEQYF
TRBJ2-1 TRBV30 TRBD2 NA TGTGCCTGGAGTGTACGGGGCGGGGGGCCGTTCTTC CAWSVRGGGPFF
TRBJ1-1 TRBV29-1 NA few TGCAGCGTGGGGGGTCCTGAGGGACCTGAAGCTTTCTTT CSVGGPEGPEAFF
TRBJ2-5 TRBV7-6 NA NA TGTGCCAGCAGCTTTGATGGAGAGACCCAGTACTTC CASSFDGETQYF
TRBJ2-6 TRBV30 NA NA TGTGCCTGGAGGCAGGACTCTGGGGCCAACGTCCTGACTTTC CAWRQDSGANVLTF
TRBJ2-1 TRBV5-5 NA few TGTGCCAGCAGCGCCGGACTCGTCTCCTACAATGAGCAGTTCTTC CASSAGLVSYNEQFF
TRBJ2-2 TRBV5-1 TRBD2 NA TGCGCCAGCAGCTATCGGACTAGCGGGGGCTATGCGAACACCGGGGAGCTGTTTTTT CASSYRTSGGYANTGELFF
TRBJ2-2 TRBV20-1 NA NA TGCAGTGCTAGAGGGAGCGGGGAGCTGTTTTTT CSARGSGELFF
TRBJ1-6 TRBV14 NA NA TGTGCCAGCAGCCTTGACAGGCAATCGACTTCACCCCTCCACTTT CASSLDRQSTSPLHF
TRBJ2-7 TRBV30 NA NA TGTGCCTGTAGACCGGGACCGAGGGCGGTAGAGTACTTC CACRPGPRAVEYF
TRBJ1-2 TRBV6-1 TRBD1 NA TGTGCCAGCAGTGTGGCAGGGGGCGAGTACTATGGCTACACCTTC CASSVAGGEYYGYTF
TRBJ2-5 TRBV10-3 NA few TGTGCCATCAGCCCCGGGGGCGGCAAAGAGACCCAGTACTTC CAISPGGGKETQYF
TRBJ1-5 TRBV7-8 NA many TGTGCCAGCAGCGGTAGCGGGGGAAGCAATCAGCCCCAGCATTTT CASSGSGGSNQPQHF
TRBJ2-1 TRBV29-1 NA once TGCAGCGCCGACAGAGGCGACAATGAGCAGTTCTTC CSADRGDNEQFF
TRBJ2-2 TRBV29-1 TRBD1 NA TGCAGCGTTGGGACAGGGAGTTTGACCGGGGAGCTGTTTTTT CSVGTGSLTGELFF
TRBJ2-2 TRBV7-2 NA NA TGTGCCAGCAGCCTCGGCCCCGGGGAGCTGTTTTTT CASSLGPGELFF
TRBJ2-5 TRBV2 TRBD1 NA TGTGCCAGCAGGGGGGACAGGGGACAAGAGACCCAGTACTTC CASRGDRGQETQYF
TRBJ1-6 TRBV27 NA NA TGTGCCAGCAAGCAGGGTAATTCACCCCTCCACTTT CASKQGNSPLHF
TRBJ1-1 TRBV7-9 NA NA TGTGCCAGCAGCGGTACAGTGAACACTGAAGCTTTCTTT CASSGTVNTEAFF
TRBJ2-7 TRBV5-1 TRBD1 few TGCGCCAGCAGCTTGGGGGACAGCTCATCCTACGAGCAGTACTTC CASSLGDSSSYEQYF
TRBJ1-4 TRBV30 TRBD1 few TGTGCCCTCGGGACAGCCCGTAATGAAAAACTGTTTTTT CALGTARNEKLFF
TRBJ1-6 TRBV2 TRBD1 NA TGTGCCAGTACAAAGACAGGGGCAGGTTCACCCCTCCACTTT CASTKTGAGSPLHF
TRBJ1-5 TRBV2 TRBD1 NA TGTGCCAGCAGTCAACGTCCGACAGGGTTTAGCAATCAGCCCCAGCATTTT CASSQRPTGFSNQPQHF
TRBJ1-4 TRBV7-2 NA NA TGTGCCAGCAGCCCCCAGTCAACTAATGAAAAACTGTTTTTT CASSPQSTNEKLFF
TRBJ1-1 TRBV7-9 TRBD1 once TGTGCCAGCAGCTTGGGACAGGGCTGGAACACTGAAGCTTTCTTT CASSLGQGWNTEAFF
TRBJ2-1 TRBV11-2 TRBD2 NA TGTGCCAGCAGCTTGTACCTAGCGGGGGGCCAAGGGAATGAGCAGTTCTTC CASSLYLAGGQGNEQFF
TRBJ2-1 TRBV30 TRBD2 NA TGTGCCTGGATTGAGGGGACTAGACGAGAAGAGCAGTTCTTC CAWIEGTRREEQFF
TRBJ2-5 TRBV2 TRBD1 NA TGTGCCAGCAGTGGGACAGGGGAGGAGACCCAGTACTTC CASSGTGEETQYF
TRBJ2-2 TRBV4-3 NA few TGCGCCAGCAGCCAGGGAGTGGCCCTGAACACCGGGGAGCTGTTTTTT CASSQGVALNTGELFF
TRBJ1-3 TRBV18 NA NA TGTGCCAGCTCACCACCGGGGCCTGGAAACACCATATATTTT CASSPPGPGNTIYF
TRBJ1-1 TRBV29-1 NA NA TGCAGCGGGGGCAGTCCGAATCTAGGCACTGAAGCTTTCTTT CSGGSPNLGTEAFF
TRBJ2-3 TRBV9 NA NA TGTGCCAGCAGTCGGTCCCCCGCCGAGGTCACAGATACGCAGTATTTT CASSRSPAEVTDTQYF
TRBJ2-3 TRBV29-1 NA few TGCAGCGTTGCCCGGGTATTAGGGGATACGCAGTATTTT CSVARVLGDTQYF
TRBJ1-2 TRBV29-1 NA NA TGCAGCGTTGACCCACGGGGCCCCGACTATGGCTACACCTTC CSVDPRGPDYGYTF
TRBJ2-7 TRBV29-1 NA few TGCAGCGTTGGAAAACAGGGCTACGAGCAGTACTTC CSVGKQGYEQYF
TRBJ1-1 TRBV29-1 TRBD1 NA TGCAGCGTTGAAGGGTTTATTGGGGACAGCCATGCCCTGAACACTGAAGCTTTCTTT CSVEGFIGDSHALNTEAFF
TRBJ2-4 TRBV7-2 NA NA TGTGCCAGCAGCCCCAAGGACCCGGGCATTCAGTACTTC CASSPKDPGIQYF
TRBJ2-1 TRBV5-1 NA once TGCGCCAGCAGCCCGGGACCAAACAATGAGCAGTTCTTC CASSPGPNNEQFF
TRBJ1-5 TRBV19 TRBD1 NA TGTGCCAGTAGTATCCGCAACAGGGGGGACCAGCCCCAGCATTTT CASSIRNRGDQPQHF
TRBJ2-6 TRBV27 NA NA TGTGCCAGCAGTTCAGCCCCTGGGGCCAACGTCCTGACTTTC CASSSAPGANVLTF
TRBJ2-3 TRBV9 TRBD1 NA TGTGCCAGCAGCGCCGACAGGGGGCTGCCAGATACGCAGTATTTT CASSADRGLPDTQYF
TRBJ2-3 TRBV5-1 TRBD2 NA TGCGCCAGCAGCCCTGAGCGGGGGGAAACGCAGTATTTT CASSPERGETQYF
TRBJ2-5 TRBV29-1 TRBD1 NA TGCAGCGTTGCTTGGGACAGCGAAGAGACCCAGTACTTC CSVAWDSEETQYF
TRBJ2-1 TRBV29-1 NA few TGCAGCGTTGGCCCCCAAGGGGGTGAGCAGTTCTTC CSVGPQGGEQFF
TRBJ1-3 TRBV5-6 NA NA TGTGCCAGCAGCCGGGCTGACGACACCTCTGGAAACACCATATATTTT CASSRADDTSGNTIYF
TRBJ2-1 TRBV29-1 NA few TGCAGCACTACTAAGGGTCCTCGGGGGACCAATGAGCAGTTCTTC CSTTKGPRGTNEQFF
TRBJ2-7 TRBV28 NA once TGTGCCAGCAGGGTAGGCTCCTACGAGCAGTACTTC CASRVGSYEQYF
TRBJ1-5 TRBV14 TRBD1 few TGTGCCAGCAGCGAGATGAGGGGACAGGGAAATCAGCCCCAGCATTTT CASSEMRGQGNQPQHF